This entry lists 24 T cell receptor beta chains sequenced from one sample in a study of cytomegalovirus exposure and HLA in healthy donors. Amplification used 60 Vbeta primers and 13 Jbeta primers. The repertoire was sequenced with immunoSEQ multiplex PCR; TCRdb's copy has only in-frame clones and lacks some. The sample has 120,000 or so clones, around four fifths seen once. Sequences were obtained from PBMCs. Receptors were obtained from a man aged 35 to 55 in good health and CMV-seronegative.

This rearrangement joins TRBV4-3 to TRBJ1-2; no reliable D call. The CDR3 is 15 amino acids. Germline CDR1 and CDR2: LGHNA and YSLEER. The V end lost 1 base, the J end lost 8 bases, and 17 bases lay between the germline ends. The CDR3 DNA reads as TGCGCCAGCAGCCAAGTAGCGGCAGGAGGACTAGGCTACACCTTC. Translating gives CASSQVAAGGLGYTF.

V gene TRBV15 combines with J gene TRBJ2-7; 7 nucleotides match TRBD2. The CDR3 runs to 16 residues. With V trimmed by 4 bases and J by 0 bases, 9 bases remained unmatched. Germline V gene lookup returns CDR1 LNHNV and CDR2 YYDKDF (reference sequence). In DNA form, the CDR3 reads TGTGCCACCAGCAAGGGCGGAAGGACTAGCTCCTACGAGCAGTACTTC. It translates to CATSKGGRTSSYEQYF. Based on the CDR3 plus reference TRBV15 and TRBJ2-7, the full variable domain is DAMVIQNPRYQVTQFGKPVTLSCSQTLNHNVMYWYQQKSSQAPKLLFHYYDKDFNNEADTPDNFQSRRPNTSFCFLDIRSPGLGDTAMYLCATSKGGRTSSYEQYFGPGTRLTVT.

The chain has TRBV27 and TRBJ1-5; weak D call: TRBD1 (6 bases). The V gene's germline CDR1 is MNHEY and CDR2 SMNVEV (reference sequence). The CDR3 covers 19 residues. The V end was cut by 5 bases, the J end by 4 bases, with 27 bases between. CDR3 sequence (DNA): TGTGCCAGCAGTCGAAATCCCCCCAGGGGATTATTGGCTAATCAGCCCCAGCATTTT. This translates into CASSRNPPRGLLANQPQHF.

This clone was counted only a few times. The V and J genes are TRBV5-5 and TRBJ2-7; 7 bases match TRBD1. Germline V CDR1 and CDR2: SGHKS, YYEKEE (reference sequence). The CDR3 spans 16 residues. The V segment lost 2 bases and the J segment 1 base; nucleotides outside the gene matches: 9. The CDR3 DNA follows: TGTGCCAGCAGCTTAAGACAGGGAGAACTTTCCTACGAGCAGTACTTC. It yields the protein CASSLRQGELSYEQYF.

V gene TRBV9 combines with J gene TRBJ1-1; 8 bases match TRBD1. Germline V gives CDR1 SGDLS, CDR2 YYNGEE. V shed 0 bases and J 10 bases; nucleotides not matched to a gene: 5. The CDR3 loop spans 13 amino acids. The CDR3 bases are TGTGCCAGCAGCGTAGCACAGGGGGGGGGAGCTTTCTTT. Translation: CASSVAQGGGAFF.

The chain uses TRBV14 and TRBJ2-3, with 7 positions matching TRBD2. The V gene's germline CDR1 is SGHDN and CDR2 FVKESK. V was clipped by 1 base and J by 6 bases; unmatched bases: 4. The CDR3 totals 14 residues. The CDR3 reads CASSQVAGGDTQYF. For the CDR3, the DNA is TGTGCCAGCAGCCAAGTAGCGGGTGGGGATACGCAGTATTTT.

This rearrangement joins TRBV6-5 to TRBJ1-1; no clear D. This CDR3 has 15 amino acids. V was cut by 2 bases and J by 3 bases, with 13 bases left in between. The germline V gene encodes CDR1 MNHEY and CDR2 SVGAGI. DNA for the CDR3: TGTGCCAGCAGTTACACCGTCGGGGTTTACACTGAAGCTTTCTTT. Translating it yields CASSYTVGVYTEAFF.

This chain joins TRBV30 and TRBJ2-2; D is perhaps TRBD2 (5 bases). This CDR3 is 15 amino acids long. The germline CDR1 and CDR2 sequences are GTSNPN and SVGIG (reference sequence). Trimming took off 2 bases at V and 4 bases at J, with 14 bases between the two ends. Here the CDR3 DNA reads TGTGCCTGGAGTCCTAGCTTCCTGGGCACCGGGGAGCTGTTTTTT. It specifies CAWSPSFLGTGELFF.

This clone was seen just once. J is TRBJ2-5 and V is TRBV30, with a tentative D call TRBD2 (5 bases). The CDR3 contains 12 residues. The ends were cut back, 5 bases at V and 10 bases at J, with 17 bases in the middle. Germline V gene sequence: CDR1 GTSNPN, CDR2 SVGIG (reference sequence). The CDR3: CAWGLTPRGQYF. The CDR3 DNA is TGTGCCTGGGGTTTGACCCCTCGGGGCCAGTACTTC.

The chain is built from TRBV5-8 and TRBJ1-2, with D maybe TRBD1 (6 bases). Germline V gives CDR1 SGHTS, CDR2 YDEGEE. The ends were cut back, 1 base at V and 3 bases at J, with 10 bases in the middle. The CDR3 extends over 14 amino acids. This chain's CDR3 is CASSLTGLDYGYTF. DNA of the CDR3: TGTGCCAGCAGCTTGACAGGGTTGGACTATGGCTACACCTTC. The variable domain in full, with the rest retrieved from reference TRBV5-8 and TRBJ1-2, is EAGVTQSPTHLIKTRGQQATLRCSPISGHTSVYWYQQALGLGLQFLLWYDEGEERNRGNFPPRFSGRQFPNYSSELNVNALELEDSALYLCASSLTGLDYGYTFGSGTRLTVV.

The V call is TRBV19, the J call TRBJ2-4, with 13 bases lining up with TRBD2. The CDR3 runs 19 residues. J lost 0 bases, V lost 5 bases, and 10 bases had no gene match. Germline-derived CDR1 and CDR2 are LNHDA and SQIVND (reference sequence). CDR3 sequence reads: CASSLTSGRTSVAKNIQYF. The CDR3 region has the DNA TGTGCCAGTAGTTTGACTAGCGGGAGGACCTCGGTAGCCAAAAACATTCAGTACTTC.

The chain joins TRBV10-2 to TRBJ2-3; D is perhaps TRBD2 (6 bases). Trimming took 7 bases from V and 0 from J, leaving 14 bases between them. Germline assignment: CDR1 WSHSY and CDR2 SAAADI. This CDR3 region has 15 residues. The CDR3 protein is CASKASESSTDTQYF. DNA for the CDR3: TGCGCCAGCAAAGCTAGCGAATCTAGCACAGATACGCAGTATTTT.

The V and J genes are TRBV2 and TRBJ2-1; 9 nucleotides match TRBD2. CDR3 size: 17 residues. The J segment lost 1 base and the V segment lost 6 bases, leaving 10 bases of the junction unmatched. From germline, CDR1 is SNHLY and CDR2 FYNNEI. The CDR3 sequence: CASRIPASGISYNEQFF. The CDR3 coding sequence is TGTGCCAGCAGGATCCCTGCTAGCGGGATTTCCTACAATGAGCAGTTCTTC.

This chain joins TRBV2 and TRBJ2-2; D remains ambiguous. Trimming removed 4 bases from V and 3 bases from J, with 9 bases in between. Germline-derived CDR1 and CDR2 are SNHLY and FYNNEI. CDR3 length: 14 residues. The DNA of the CDR3 is TGTGCCAGCAGTGCGGCAGAGGACACCGGGGAGCTGTTTTTT. Protein sequence: CASSAAEDTGELFF.

The table lists this clone with a count of one. The chain couples TRBV27 to TRBJ1-2, with TRBD1 identical over 9 bases. This CDR3 spans 14 amino acids. The ends lost 5 bases at V and 6 bases at J; junction bases unmatched: 7. Germline V gives CDR1 MNHEY, CDR2 SMNVEV (reference sequence). The CDR3 DNA follows: TGTGCCAGCAGTATAAGGACAGGGGAGAATGGCTACACCTTC. Its protein is CASSIRTGENGYTF.

The V and J genes are TRBV7-2 and TRBJ1-2, with a weak D call TRBD1 (5 bases). The V gene's germline CDR1 is SGHTA and CDR2 FQGNSA. This CDR3 contains 15 residues. V lost 1 base, J lost 7 bases, and 16 bases lay in between. The CDR3 DNA reads TGTGCCAGCAGCTTAGGAGTGGGGCAGGGCGGTGGCTACACCTTC. Protein product: CASSLGVGQGGGYTF.

This sequence joins TRBV7-2 and TRBJ2-3; 7 nucleotides match TRBD2. The CDR3 spans 16 residues. The germline gives CDR1 SGHTA, CDR2 FQGNSA. The ends lost 9 bases at V and 1 base at J; junction bases unmatched: 13. In DNA, the CDR3 is TGTGCCAGTAGGCGATGGGGGGAGGGCCGCACAGATACGCAGTATTTT. Translated, it gives CASRRWGEGRTDTQYF.

The chain links TRBV4-2 to TRBJ2-7; D gene unclear. The CDR3 runs 16 residues. The V gene lost 4 bases and the J gene lost 2 bases, with 18 bases spanning the gap. Germline CDR1 is LGHNA and CDR2 is YNFKEQ. CDR3: CASSRGGSRSPYEQYF. In nucleotides, the CDR3 is TGTGCCAGCAGCCGAGGCGGATCAAGGTCCCCCTACGAGCAGTACTTC.

The chain has TRBV28 and TRBJ2-7, with TRBD2 as a possible D gene (6 bases). The V gene lost 5 bases and the J gene lost 12 bases, with 17 bases spanning the gap. CDR3 size: 12 residues. Germline V gene lookup returns CDR1 MDHEN and CDR2 SYDVKM. The CDR3 bases are TGTGCCAGCAGTAACTGGGGGGTCGGATTGTACTTC. Translating gives CASSNWGVGLYF.

V is TRBV5-4 and J is TRBJ2-3, with TRBD2 identical over 7 bases. CDR3 size: 16 residues. V was pared by 0 bases and J by 4 bases, with 8 bases of the junction left unmatched. CDR1 SGHNT and CDR2 YYREEE come from the germline V gene (reference sequence). The CDR3 loop is CASSLVRGSAADTQYF. CDR3 sequence (DNA): TGTGCCAGCAGCTTGGTTCGCGGGAGTGCCGCAGATACGCAGTATTTT. The whole variable domain, filled in from reference TRBV5-4 and TRBJ2-3, reads ETGVTQSPTHLIKTRGQQVTLRCSSQSGHNTVSWYQQALGQGPQFIFQYYREEENGRGNFPPRFSGLQFPNYSSELNVNALELDDSALYLCASSLVRGSAADTQYFGPGTRLTVL.

This clone occurred a few times. In DNA, the CDR3 is TGTGCCAGCAGCTCCCCCGGGAGCTCTGGAAACACCATATATTTT. This sequence encodes CASSSPGSSGNTIYF. This sequence joins TRBV11-2 and TRBJ1-3; D unclear. Germline V lookup: CDR1 SGHAT, CDR2 FQNNGV. The CDR3 sequence is 15 residues long. V lost 4 bases to trimming and J lost 0 bases, with 10 bases between them.

This clone was counted between two and nine times. This rearrangement joins TRBV6-1 to TRBJ1-2; possibly TRBD1 for D (6 bases). The germline CDR1 and CDR2 sequences are MNHNS and SASEGT. V lost 2 bases to trimming and J lost 0 bases, with 13 bases between them. The CDR3 loop spans 16 amino acids. DNA for the CDR3: TGTGCCAGCAGTGAACATGACAGGTCTTCTAACTATGGCTACACCTTC. Its translation: CASSEHDRSSNYGYTF.

J is TRBJ1-1 and V is TRBV19; D not resolved. The CDR3 has 13 amino acids. CDR1 is LNHDA and CDR2 is SQIVND in the germline V gene (reference sequence). V was cut by 3 bases and J by 2 bases, with 7 bases left in between. The DNA for the CDR3 is TGTGCCAGTAGTATGGGCCGAAACACTGAAGCTTTCTTT. Translated, it gives CASSMGRNTEAFF. The full variable domain, with the rest looked up from reference TRBV19 and TRBJ1-1, is DGGITQSPKYLFRKEGQNVTLSCEQNLNHDAMYWYRQDPGQGLRLIYYSQIVNDFQKGDIAEGYSVSREKKESFPLTVTSAQKNPTAFYLCASSMGRNTEAFFGQGTRLTVV.

The V and J genes are TRBV4-1 and TRBJ2-3; TRBD1 aligns across 8 bases. Germline CDR1 is MGHRA and CDR2 is YSYEKL. V shed 0 bases, J shed 5 bases, and the junction held 4 bases outside the gene matches. The CDR3 spans 15 residues. CDR3: CASSQDQGAEDTQYF. In nucleotides, the CDR3 is TGCGCCAGCAGCCAAGATCAGGGGGCCGAAGATACGCAGTATTTT.